These 20 T cell receptor beta chains were sequenced from one sample in a study of CD8 T cells in ankylosing spondylitis (TCRdb year 2017). Overall study outcomes, separate from this receptor: Blood from ankylosing spondylitis patients appeared to be characterized by a TCR beta motif composed of eight highly homologous amino acid variants.

These TCRs' antigens remain unknown. The library was generated by 5' RACE. Sequencing relied on an Illumina HiSeq 2500. The public reads were run again by TCRdb, first through fastp at Q25 and then through MiXCR, and only productive beta chains were kept. One record per CDR3 amino acid sequence lists the most common genes and DNA. For this sample there are approximately 400,000 distinct CDR3 sequences; roughly 27% appear just once. 0.89% of the sample goes to the ten largest clones. Input material: blood, either unsorted or a sorted T cell fraction (not recorded which). The receptors were sampled from a male donor with ankylosing spondylitis.

The CDR3 bases are TGTGCCAGCAGTTCTGGGGGAAGATATCAGCCCCAGCATTTT. It translates to CASSSGGRYQPQHF. This chain joins TRBV25-1 and TRBJ1-5, with D tentatively TRBD1 (5 bases). The germline CDR1 and CDR2 sequences are MGHDK and SYGVNS. V shed 5 bases and J shed 5 bases, with 13 bases lying between them. CDR3 length: 14 residues.

This clonotype was seen a handful of times. V gene TRBV20-1 combines with J gene TRBJ1-1, with D possibly matching TRBD1 (6 bases). The V and J ends lost 5 bases and 7 bases respectively, with 14 bases between them. Germline V gene data show CDR1 as DFQATT and CDR2 as SNEGSKA (reference sequence). The CDR3 has 12 residues. In DNA form, the CDR3 reads TGCAGTGCTCAGAGACAGGTTAATGAAGCTTTCTTT. Its protein is CSAQRQVNEAFF.

The rearrangement joins TRBV11-3 to TRBJ2-2; D remains unclear. Germline V CDR1 and CDR2: SGHNT, YENEEA. The CDR3 is made up of 17 amino acids. Trimming removed 3 bases at V and 7 bases at J, with 21 bases between. The CDR3 sequence: CASSLASGSALDGELFF. The CDR3 DNA reads TGTGCCAGCAGCTTGGCGTCCGGTAGTGCTCTGGACGGGGAGCTGTTTTTT.

This clonotype was seen more than once but under ten times. The chain carries TRBV7-2 and TRBJ1-4, with D perhaps matching TRBD1 (5 bases). CDR1 and CDR2 from the germline V gene are SGHTA and FQGNSA. The CDR3 is made up of 11 amino acids. V lost 4 bases, J lost 8 bases, and 5 bases lay in between. CDR3 coding DNA: TGTGCCAGCAGCTACAGGGAAAAACTGTTTTTT. Encoded protein: CASSYREKLFF.

J is TRBJ2-1 and V is TRBV5-8; 8 bases align to TRBD1. This CDR3 spans 17 amino acids. V lost 4 bases and J lost 6; bases outside the gene matches: 15. CDR1 is SGHTS, CDR2 YDEGEE, per germline. The CDR3 DNA follows: TGTGCCAGCAGCGCCGGGACAGGAGCACCGATGTCCAATGAGCAGTTCTTC. Translated: CASSAGTGAPMSNEQFF.

This rearrangement joins TRBV6-2 or TRBV6-3 to TRBJ2-1; 8 positions agree with TRBD2. The length of the CDR3 is 12 residues. The V gene's germline CDR1 is MNHEY and CDR2 SVGEGT. V gave up 5 bases and J gave up 9 bases; unmatched junction bases: 3. Here the CDR3 reads CASSQRGSEQFF. In DNA form, the CDR3 reads TGTGCCAGCAGTCAGCGGGGGAGTGAGCAGTTCTTC.

This clonotype was recorded many times. The V gene is TRBV10-3, the J gene TRBJ2-1, with 9 bases aligning to TRBD2. The CDR3 length is 21 residues. Germline V lookup: CDR1 ENHRY, CDR2 SYGVKD. The ends lost 0 bases at V and 0 bases at J; junction bases unmatched: 15. The CDR3 loop is CAISESNFSAGGPSSYNEQFF. The CDR3, as DNA: TGTGCCATCAGTGAGTCGAATTTTAGTGCGGGAGGGCCTAGCTCCTACAATGAGCAGTTCTTC.

The chain is built from TRBV11-3 and TRBJ2-1; TRBD1 is a possible D gene (5 bases). The ends were cut back, 3 bases at V and 0 bases at J, with 9 bases in the middle. Germline CDR1 is SGHNT and CDR2 is YENEEA. This CDR3 has 15 residues. Written as DNA, the CDR3 is TGTGCCAGCAGCTTGCAGGGCCCCTCCTACAATGAGCAGTTCTTC. Translating it yields CASSLQGPSYNEQFF.

The rearrangement uses TRBV11-2 and TRBJ2-5; TRBD2 might be the D (6 bases). Germline lookup yields CDR1 SGHAT and CDR2 FQNNGV. The CDR3 spans 13 residues. V dropped 8 bases and J dropped 5 bases, with 15 bases sitting between them. The DNA of the CDR3 is TGTGCCAGCGGGGAGGAGGGTCGGGAGACCCAGTACTTC. Translation gives CASGEEGRETQYF.

The chain joins TRBV3-1 to TRBJ2-3; D gene ambiguous. Trimming pared 1 base from V and 11 bases from J, leaving 10 bases between. This CDR3 is built from 12 residues. CDR1 is LGHDT and CDR2 is YNNKEL in the germline V gene (reference sequence). CDR3 sequence: CASSQARWEQYF. DNA of the CDR3: TGTGCCAGCAGCCAAGCCCGCTGGGAGCAGTATTTT.

This clonotype has a handful of counts. The chain has TRBV12-3 or TRBV12-4 and TRBJ1-3; D may be TRBD1 (5 bases). Deletions cut 5 bases from V and 0 bases from J, with 14 bases between. The CDR3 spans 16 residues. The CDR3 region has the DNA TGTGCCAGCAGTCTACGACAGAACCTCTCTGGAAACACCATATATTTT. Its protein is CASSLRQNLSGNTIYF.

The genes are TRBV7-9 and TRBJ2-7; D might be TRBD1 (6 bases). Germline V CDR1 and CDR2: SEHNR, FQNEAQ (reference sequence). The CDR3 totals 14 residues. V lost 4 bases and J lost 7, with 17 bases in between. The CDR3 spells CASSWGHLTGEQYF. The DNA for the CDR3 is TGTGCCAGCAGCTGGGGACACCTTACGGGGGAGCAGTACTTC.

This clonotype was counted between two and nine times. The chain uses TRBV5-1 and TRBJ1-1; no clear D gene. Trimming left V 2 bases short and J 1 base short, with 9 bases between. The CDR3 is made up of 14 amino acids. CDR1 and CDR2 from the germline V gene are SGHRS and YFSETQ. CDR3 protein: CASSFVLGNTEAFF. CDR3 bases: TGCGCCAGCAGCTTTGTCTTGGGGAACACTGAAGCTTTCTTT.

This chain links TRBV20-1 with TRBJ1-4; D unclear. The V gene lost 3 bases and the J gene lost 8 bases, with 13 bases spanning the gap. Germline CDR1 reads DFQATT; CDR2 reads SNEGSKA (reference sequence). CDR3 length equals 13 residues. The CDR3 here is CSASGSTYEKLFF. The CDR3 coding sequence is TGCAGTGCTAGTGGGAGCACGTACGAAAAACTGTTTTTT.

J is TRBJ1-1 and V is TRBV2; D gene ambiguous. The germline V gene has CDR1 SNHLY and CDR2 FYNNEI. The germline V and J ends were trimmed by 7 bases and 7 bases, with 13 bases remaining between them. This CDR3 is 12 amino acids long. The DNA for the CDR3 is TGTGCCAGCACTGGAGGGTCGTATGAAGCTTTCTTT. Translation: CASTGGSYEAFF.

The rearrangement uses TRBV7-2 and TRBJ2-7, with D hard to call. CDR1 and CDR2 from the germline V gene are SGHTA and FQGNSA. This CDR3 region has 13 residues. V was cut by 2 bases and J by 7 bases, with 12 bases left in between. CDR3 bases: TGTGCCAGCAGCTTACAAGTTTCTAGAGAGCAGTACTTC. This encodes CASSLQVSREQYF.

Here the CDR3 reads CAWSNTEAFF. The CDR3 region has the DNA TGTGCCTGGTCGAACACTGAAGCTTTCTTT. The chain employs TRBV30 and TRBJ1-1; D gene uncertain. Trimming cost V 5 bases and J 1 base, with 2 bases left between them. Germline lookup yields CDR1 GTSNPN and CDR2 SVGIG (reference sequence). This CDR3 has 10 residues. The variable domain in full, completed from reference TRBV30 and TRBJ1-1, reads SQTIHQWPATLVQPVGSPLSLECTVEGTSNPNLYWYRQAAGRGLQLLFYSVGIGQISSEVPQNLSASRPQDRQFILSSKKLLLSDSGFYLCAWSNTEAFFGQGTRLTVV.

The chain is built from TRBV2 and TRBJ2-1, with 14 bases that match TRBD2. This CDR3 spans 15 amino acids. Per germline, CDR1 SNHLY and CDR2 FYNNEI. With V trimmed by 4 bases and J by 9 bases, 5 bases remained unmatched. The CDR3 protein is CASSGTSGRRSEQFF. The CDR3 DNA reads as TGTGCCAGCAGTGGGACTAGCGGGAGGAGGAGTGAGCAGTTCTTC.

The chain carries TRBV2 and TRBJ2-1, with a weak D call TRBD2 (6 bases). The CDR3 runs to 14 residues. V was pared by 0 bases and J by 4 bases, with 7 bases between. Germline V gene data show CDR1 as SNHLY and CDR2 as FYNNEI. The CDR3 is CASSEASGYNEQFF. DNA for the CDR3: TGTGCCAGCAGTGAAGCGAGCGGGTACAATGAGCAGTTCTTC.

The table lists this clonotype with many counts. V and J are TRBV12-3 or TRBV12-4 and TRBJ1-6; possible D gene TRBD1, 6 bases. The V and J ends lost 6 bases and 8 bases respectively, with 14 bases between them. CDR3 length: 14 residues. CDR3 nucleotide sequence: TGTGCCAGCAGCAGCCAGGGGAGGGATTCACCCCTCCACTTT. It is translated as CASSSQGRDSPLHF.